The T cell receptor (beta chain) described here comes from a study of graft-versus-host responses after intestinal transplantation. TCRdb keeps only in-frame clones here, not all; method: immunoSEQ multiplex PCR. The repertoire holds 15,000 to 20,000 clones, with roughly four fifths as singletons. The CDR3 is 14 amino acids. Per germline, CDR1 SGHTA and CDR2 FQGTGA. Between the trimmed V and J ends, which lost 3 bases and 1 base, there was a span of 9 bases. Sample: PBMCs, taken 14 days after transplant. The rearrangement links TRBV7-3 to TRBJ2-5; a possible D gene is TRBD1 (6 bases). The TCR comes from a human patient who received an intestinal transplant, so some T cells may come from the graft donor. CDR3 nucleotides: TGTGCCAGCAGCTTCACAGGGTTCCAAGAGACCCAGTACTTC. It specifies CASSFTGFQETQYF.